The 14 T cell receptor beta chains below were found in one sample sequenced in a study of blood T cells in healthy people across ages. The second PCR ran about 6 to 11 cycles with a sample-barcoded 5' primer and J-beta primers. TCRdb recomputed calls from the 5' RACE reads with MiXCR, one row per CDR3 protein. The sample lists around 1,800,000 distinct CDR3 sequences, around 42% occurring once. Sequencing used blood. These receptors were collected from a human donor in good health.

The V gene is TRBV6-2 or TRBV6-3, the J gene TRBJ2-5; the D gene is possibly TRBD2 (6 bases). This CDR3 is 15 amino acids long. The ends were cut back, 8 bases at V and 5 bases at J, with 21 bases in the middle. Germline-derived CDR1 and CDR2 are MNHEY and SVGEGT. CDR3 sequence reads: CASLLEGTRQETQYF. CDR3 nucleotide sequence: TGTGCCAGCTTGTTGGAGGGGACCAGACAGGAGACCCAGTACTTC.

As to this clonotype: This may be a read error: a much more frequent sequence differs by one nucleotide. This chain uses TRBV28 with TRBJ2-2, with D possibly being TRBD1 or TRBD2 (5 bases each). This CDR3 has 14 amino acids. Germline loops: CDR1 MDHEN, CDR2 SYDVKM. Written as DNA, the CDR3 is TGTGCCAGCAGGTTATGGGGCGGGACCGGGGAGCTGTTTTTT. Translated: CASRLWGGTGELFF.

This clonotype has a handful of counts. This chain connects TRBV29-1 to TRBJ2-7, with D possibly called TRBD1 or TRBD2 (7 bases each). CDR3 length equals 14 residues. Looked up from germline, CDR1 is SQVTM and CDR2 is ANQGSEA. Trimming shortened V by 4 bases and J by 0 bases, and 13 bases separated the two germline ends. CDR3 residues: CSVGQGGGSYEQYF. The CDR3 coding sequence is TGCAGCGTTGGACAGGGAGGGGGCTCCTACGAGCAGTACTTC.

The J gene is TRBJ1-1, the V gene TRBV10-3, with no clear D. The germline V gene has CDR1 ENHRY and CDR2 SYGVKD. V was clipped by 6 bases and J by 0 bases, with 2 bases between them. The CDR3 contains 11 residues. The CDR3 spells CAIRLNTEAFF. The CDR3 nucleotides read TGTGCCATCAGGCTGAACACTGAAGCTTTCTTT.

This clonotype was observed a few times. The chain recombines TRBV4-3 with TRBJ2-1, with 13 bases that match TRBD2. CDR1 and CDR2 from the germline V gene are LGHNA and YSLEER. V shed 1 base and J 2 bases; nucleotides not matched to a gene: 5. The CDR3 is made up of 18 amino acids. The CDR3 region has the DNA TGCGCCAGCAGCCAAGGGTGGACTAGCGGGAGAGCCTACAATGAGCAGTTCTTC. As protein: CASSQGWTSGRAYNEQFF.

This clonotype was observed a few times. This chain links TRBV10-3 with TRBJ2-5; 10 bases agree with TRBD1. The CDR3 totals 15 residues. Germline V gene data show CDR1 as ENHRY and CDR2 as SYGVKD. V lost 3 bases to trimming and J lost 3 bases; unmatched junction nucleotides: 4. This CDR3 is CAISDSGTGEETQYF. CDR3 coding DNA: TGTGCCATCAGTGACTCCGGGACAGGGGAAGAGACCCAGTACTTC.

This clonotype was recorded once. This may be a read error, as it is one base from a much larger clone. The V gene is TRBV7-2, the J gene TRBJ2-4; TRBD1 agrees at 12 bases. This CDR3 comprises 15 residues. V dropped 3 bases and J dropped 6; count of bases not matched to a gene: 3. Germline lookup yields CDR1 SGHTA and CDR2 FQGNSA. Here the CDR3 reads CTSSLGTGGGNIQYF. The CDR3 region has the DNA TGTACCAGCAGCTTGGGGACAGGGGGCGGAAACATTCAGTACTTC.

This rearrangement joins TRBV28 to TRBJ1-5; D not certain. The CDR3 covers 11 residues. CDR1 and CDR2 from the germline V gene are MDHEN and SYDVKM. V was pared by 5 bases and J by 5 bases, with 4 bases between. The CDR3 DNA reads as TGTGCCAGCAGTGCTTATCAGCCCCAGCATTTT. Residues: CASSAYQPQHF.

The chain has TRBV20-1 and TRBJ1-5; D is undetermined. Per the germline V gene, CDR1 is DFQATT and CDR2 is SNEGSKA (reference sequence). The CDR3 runs to 13 residues. V lost 3 bases, J lost 3 bases, and 9 bases lay in between. The CDR3 sequence is CSASGSINQPQHF. Here the CDR3 DNA reads TGCAGTGCTAGTGGTTCAATCAATCAGCCCCAGCATTTT.

This clonotype was counted a few times. A junction boundary mismatches the germline segment, possibly from a read error. The chain uses TRBV11-2 and TRBJ1-2, with TRBD1 matching 9 bases. CDR1 is SGHAT, CDR2 FQNNGV, per germline. The CDR3 runs 17 residues. In nucleotides, the CDR3 is TGTGCCAGCAGCCCTAATGGACAGGGGCTTATTGACTATGGCTACATCTTC. Amino acids: CASSPNGQGLIDYGYIF.

This clonotype was seen only a few times. J is TRBJ1-1 and V is TRBV4-2, with TRBD1 as a possible D gene (5 bases). Germline assignment: CDR1 LGHNA and CDR2 YNFKEQ. This CDR3 region has 15 residues. V was cut by 0 bases and J by 1 base, with 9 bases left in between. Here the CDR3 DNA reads TGTGCCAGCAGCCAAGAGGGTGGGGGGAACACTGAAGCTTTCTTT. Protein product: CASSQEGGGNTEAFF.

The genes are TRBV4-1 and TRBJ2-1, with a weak D call TRBD2 (5 bases). The germline CDR1 and CDR2 sequences are MGHRA and YSYEKL. V was shortened by 1 base and J by 0 bases, with 10 bases between the two germline ends. The CDR3 is 16 residues long. This CDR3 is CASSQVGDGSYNEQFF. CDR3 nucleotide sequence: TGCGCCAGCAGCCAAGTGGGAGATGGCTCCTACAATGAGCAGTTCTTC.

Notes on this clonotype: A clone one base away is much larger, so this may be a read error. The chain links TRBV27 to TRBJ2-7, with D perhaps matching TRBD1 (6 bases). The CDR3 consists of 14 residues. Trimming took 6 bases from V and 2 from J, leaving 14 bases between them. CDR1 is MNHEY and CDR2 is SMNVEV in the germline V gene (reference sequence). The CDR3 sequence: CASRSTDRPYEQYF. The CDR3 DNA sequence: TGTGCCAGCAGGTCAACCGACAGGCCCTACGAGCAGTACTTC.

As regards this clonotype: A much larger clone sits a single nucleotide away, making a read error possible. V and J are TRBV29-1 and TRBJ1-2, with D unclear. Germline V lookup: CDR1 SQVTM, CDR2 ANQGSEA. V was shortened by 5 bases and J by 4 bases, with 17 bases between the two germline ends. This CDR3 contains 14 residues. The CDR3 nucleotides are TGCAGCGTTCATAGCAACTCAGGATCCTATGGCTACACCTTC. Translated, it gives CSVHSNSGSYGYTF.